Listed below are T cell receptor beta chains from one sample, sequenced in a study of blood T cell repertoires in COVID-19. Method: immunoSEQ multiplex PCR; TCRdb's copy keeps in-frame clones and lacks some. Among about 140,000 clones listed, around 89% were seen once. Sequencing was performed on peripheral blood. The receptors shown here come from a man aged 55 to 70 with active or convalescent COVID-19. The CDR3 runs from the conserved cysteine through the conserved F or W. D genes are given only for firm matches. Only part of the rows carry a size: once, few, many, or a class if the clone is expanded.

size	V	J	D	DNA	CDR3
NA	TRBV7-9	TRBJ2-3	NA	TGTGCCAGCAGCATATTTGAGTTCCACACAGATACGCAGTATTTT	CASSIFEFHTDTQYF
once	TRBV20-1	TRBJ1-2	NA	TGCAGTGCTGCCGAGGTTTATGGCTACACCTTC	CSAAEVYGYTF
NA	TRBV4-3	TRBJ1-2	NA	TGCGCCAGCAGCCAAGGTTTCGGAGCTAACTATGGCTACACCTTC	CASSQGFGANYGYTF
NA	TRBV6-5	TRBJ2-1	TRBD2	TGTGCCAGCAGTTACTCAAGCGGGATCATCAATGAGCAGTTCTTC	CASSYSSGIINEQFF
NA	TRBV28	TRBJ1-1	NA	TGTGCCAGCTCTAGACAGGTCAACACTGAAGCTTTCTTT	CASSRQVNTEAFF
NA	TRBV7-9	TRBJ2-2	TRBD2	TGTGCCAGCAGCTTCGCTAGCGGGGGGGCCGCCGGGGAGCTGTTTTTT	CASSFASGGAAGELFF
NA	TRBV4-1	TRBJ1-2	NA	TGCGCCAGCAGCCAAGACAGGGGCGCCTATGGCTACACCTTC	CASSQDRGAYGYTF
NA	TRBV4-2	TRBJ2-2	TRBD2	TGTGCCAGCAGCCAAGAAGCGGGGGGGTTCGGGGAGCTGTTTTTT	CASSQEAGGFGELFF
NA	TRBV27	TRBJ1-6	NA	TGTGCCAGCAGTTTAAGGGGAAACCGGGCCTATAATTCACCCCTCCACTTT	CASSLRGNRAYNSPLHF
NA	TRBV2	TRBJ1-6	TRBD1	TGTGCCAGCAGTGCGGGGACAGGGCCAAATTCACCCCTCCACTTT	CASSAGTGPNSPLHF
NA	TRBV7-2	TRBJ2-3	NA	TGTGCCAGCAGCTTAGAGGGGGGGATAGATACGCAGTATTTT	CASSLEGGIDTQYF
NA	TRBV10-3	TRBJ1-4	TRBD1	TGTGCCATCAGTGAGCCGGAACCGGACAGGGTTGAAAAACTGTTTTTT	CAISEPEPDRVEKLFF
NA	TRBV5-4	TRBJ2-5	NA	TGTGCCAGCAGCGCTTCTACAGGGAAAGAGACCCAGTACTTC	CASSASTGKETQYF
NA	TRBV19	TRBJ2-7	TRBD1	TGTGCCAGTAACGGGGGACAGGGTTTTTACGAGCAGTACTTC	CASNGGQGFYEQYF
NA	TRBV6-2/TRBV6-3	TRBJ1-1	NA	TGTGCCAGCAGTGTTGCGAGGAACACTGAAGCTTTCTTT	CASSVARNTEAFF
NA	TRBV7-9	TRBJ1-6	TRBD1	TGTGCCAGCACGGACAGGGGGGATTCACCCCTCCACTTT	CASTDRGDSPLHF
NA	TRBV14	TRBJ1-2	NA	TGTGCCAGCAGCCAAGATATCGGGTATGGCTACACCTTC	CASSQDIGYGYTF
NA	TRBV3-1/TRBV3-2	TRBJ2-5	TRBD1	TGTGCCAGCAGCCTATACGGGACAGGGGGCCCCGTTGGAGAGACCCAGTACTTC	CASSLYGTGGPVGETQYF
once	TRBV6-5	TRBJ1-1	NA	TGTGCCAGCAGGCCGGACAGAGAAGCCACTGAAGCTTTCTTT	CASRPDREATEAFF
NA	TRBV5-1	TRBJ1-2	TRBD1	TGCGCCAGCAGCTTGTCCCCGGGACAGGGTTATGGCTACACCTTC	CASSLSPGQGYGYTF
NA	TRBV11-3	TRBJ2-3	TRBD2	TGTGCCAGCAGCACCCGTAGCGGGAGTGGCACAGATACGCAGTATTTT	CASSTRSGSGTDTQYF
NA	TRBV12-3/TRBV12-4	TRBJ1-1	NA	TGTGCCAGCAGTTTGAGACAATACACTGAAGCTTTCTTT	CASSLRQYTEAFF
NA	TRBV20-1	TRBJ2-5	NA	TGCAGCAATCCGGTTCAAGAGACCCAGTACTTC	CSNPVQETQYF
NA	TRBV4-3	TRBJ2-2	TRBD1	TGCGCCAGCAGCCAAGTGACAGGGCACGGGGAGCTGTTTTTT	CASSQVTGHGELFF
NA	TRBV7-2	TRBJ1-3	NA	TGTGCCAGCAGCCCGTTAGGACAGAAGGGCGGAAACACCATATATTTT	CASSPLGQKGGNTIYF
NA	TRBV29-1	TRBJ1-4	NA	TGCAGCGCCCGAACCCCGACAGAAAAACTGTTTTTT	CSARTPTEKLFF
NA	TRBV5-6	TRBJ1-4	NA	TGTGCCAGCAGCCTAAACAGGGTCGAAAAACTGTTTTTT	CASSLNRVEKLFF
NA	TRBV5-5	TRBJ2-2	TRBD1	TGTGCCAGCAGCTATTGGGACAGAGGGTCCGGGGAGCTGTTTTTT	CASSYWDRGSGELFF
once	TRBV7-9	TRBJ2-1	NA	TGTGCCAGCAGCCCACTGACTAGTTTAAATGAGCAGTTCTTC	CASSPLTSLNEQFF
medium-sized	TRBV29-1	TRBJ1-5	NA	TGCAGCGTGATGACCGGAGTAGGACAGCCCCAGCATTTT	CSVMTGVGQPQHF
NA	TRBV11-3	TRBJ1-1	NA	TGTGCCAGCAGCTCCTCAGTCGGGGGCGGGGGCACTGAAGCTTTCTTT	CASSSSVGGGGTEAFF
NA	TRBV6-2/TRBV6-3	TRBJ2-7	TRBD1	TGTGCCAGCAGTTACTCGGATTTGGGGGAGGACAGGGCCTACGAGCAGTACTTC	CASSYSDLGEDRAYEQYF
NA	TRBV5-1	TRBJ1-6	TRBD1	TGCGCCAGCAGCCTTCGGGACAGGGGGCCTAATTCACCCCTCCACTTT	CASSLRDRGPNSPLHF
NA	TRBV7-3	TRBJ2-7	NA	TGTGCCAGCAGCCTACAAACAGGAGTCGGCGAGCAGTACTTC	CASSLQTGVGEQYF
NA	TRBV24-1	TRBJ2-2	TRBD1	TGTGCCACCAGTGGCCGACAGGGTGAGGGCACCGGGGAGCTGTTTTTT	CATSGRQGEGTGELFF
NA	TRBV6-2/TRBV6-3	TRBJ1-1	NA	TGTGCCAGCAGCCACGGAGGAGCGGCCCGGGGTGAAGCTTTCTTT	CASSHGGAARGEAFF
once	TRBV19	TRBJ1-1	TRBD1	TGTGCCAGTAGTATCGGGACAGGGGACACTGAAGCTTTCTTT	CASSIGTGDTEAFF
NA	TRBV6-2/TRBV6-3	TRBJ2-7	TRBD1	TGTGCCAGCAGTAGCAGGACAGGGGGCGTGAACGAGCAGTACTTC	CASSSRTGGVNEQYF
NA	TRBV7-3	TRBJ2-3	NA	TGTGCCAGCAGCTTAATTGCCGGTCAAACGCAGTATTTT	CASSLIAGQTQYF
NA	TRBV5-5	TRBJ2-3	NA	TGTGCCAGCAGTTCTCAGGGGAGCTCTAGCACAGATACGCAGTATTTT	CASSSQGSSSTDTQYF
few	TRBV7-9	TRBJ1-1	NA	TGTGCCAGCAGCACCGGGACACCAAACACTGAAGCTTTCTTT	CASSTGTPNTEAFF
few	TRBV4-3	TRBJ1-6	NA	TGCGCCAGCAGCCAAGAAGGCGGAAATTCACCCCTCCACTTT	CASSQEGGNSPLHF
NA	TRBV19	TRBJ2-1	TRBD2	TGTGCCAGTAGCTACCTAGCGGGGAGAGGGTCCTACAATGAGCAGTTCTTC	CASSYLAGRGSYNEQFF
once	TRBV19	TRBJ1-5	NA	TGTGCCAGTAGTGGCAGGCAGCCCCAGCATTTT	CASSGRQPQHF
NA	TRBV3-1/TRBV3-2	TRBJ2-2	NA	TGTGCCACTCACGGACTTTTAACCGGGGAGCTGTTTTTT	CATHGLLTGELFF
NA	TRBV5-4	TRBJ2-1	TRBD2	TGTGCCAGCAGCCCCCCTATTAGCGGGGCGAACAATGAGCAGTTCTTC	CASSPPISGANNEQFF